Described below is a single TCR beta chain sequence and its context. Listed TCR primers and previously described methods were used for bulk TCR libraries. TCRdb re-derived calls from the PCR reads in MiXCR, one entry per CDR3 protein. This table holds over 600,000 distinct CDR3 sequences, 20% found once. The data are from a study of molecular identifiers for immune sequencing clone quantification. The CDR3 has 13 residues. Sequencing was performed on naive CD8+ T cells from blood, with Jurkat cell RNA spiked in. This sample's subset: FACS-sorted CD8+CD4-CCR7+CD45RA+ naive T cells. V usage is TRBV12-2 and J usage is TRBJ1-1; the table calls TRBD1, which could not be checked here. TRBV12-2 is recorded as a pseudogene. This TCR came from a human donor in good health. Some libraries in this study had Jurkat cell RNA spiked in. The DNA of the CDR3 is TGTGCAAGACCCGGCAGGGGGAACACTGAAGCTTTCTTT. Protein sequence: CARPGRGNTEAFF.